This TCR beta chain was sequenced during a study of blood T cells in healthy people across ages. Notes on the study in general: As age increased, TCR beta diversity per million T cells fell in a roughly linear fashion. Compared with aged donors, long-lived donors showed fewer expanded clones, suggesting selection. Strong correlation was found linking TCR beta diversity to naive T cell percentage.

As to this clonotype: What it binds is unknown.

The second PCR ran about 6 to 12 cycles with a sample-barcoded 5' primer and J-beta primers. At least 3 million CDR3-containing paired-end reads were obtained per sample. TCRdb called the 5' RACE reads again in MiXCR, with one record for every CDR3 protein. Among 1.5 million to 2 million distinct CDR3 sequences listed, about 28% were seen once. Germline-derived CDR1 and CDR2 are KGHDR and SFDVKD. Trimming shortened V by 9 bases and J by 0 bases, and 8 bases separated the two germline ends. This CDR3 region has 13 residues. The gene calls are TRBV24-1 and TRBJ2-1, with D possibly matching TRBD1 (5 bases). The sample taken for sequencing was blood. The sequence was collected from a woman aged 25-40 years in good health. CDR3 residues: CATGAVSYNEQFF. CDR3 nucleotide sequence: TGTGCCACCGGGGCGGTCTCCTACAATGAGCAGTTCTTC.